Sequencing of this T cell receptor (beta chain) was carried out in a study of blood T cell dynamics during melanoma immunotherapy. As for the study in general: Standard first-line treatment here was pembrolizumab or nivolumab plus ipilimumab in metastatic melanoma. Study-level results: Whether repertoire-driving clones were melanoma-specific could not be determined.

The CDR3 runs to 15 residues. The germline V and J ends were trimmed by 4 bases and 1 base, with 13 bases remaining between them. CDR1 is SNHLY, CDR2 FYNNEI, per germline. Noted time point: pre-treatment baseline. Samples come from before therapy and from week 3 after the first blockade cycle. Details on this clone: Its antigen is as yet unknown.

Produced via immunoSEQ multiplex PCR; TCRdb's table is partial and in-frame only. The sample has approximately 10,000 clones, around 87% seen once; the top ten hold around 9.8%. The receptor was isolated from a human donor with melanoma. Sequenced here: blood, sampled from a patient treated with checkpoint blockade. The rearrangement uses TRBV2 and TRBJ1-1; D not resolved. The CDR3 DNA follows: TGTGCCAGCAGTGGGGGAAGGGCGGCGAACACTGAAGCTTTCTTT. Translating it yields CASSGGRAANTEAFF.